The source of this TCR beta chain is a study of blood T cell repertoires in COVID-19. Which cohort a participant joined came from the clinical history participants gave. Among Cohort 3 donors, those recovered had two negative PCRs, clearance, or symptom resolution. Original processing notes: By means of reference gene primer amplification, nucleated cell counts were estimated. Generated by immunoSEQ multiplex PCR, the TCRdb table keeps only in-frame clones and is missing some. V, J and clone size were drawn from that table, and D and trimming were deduced from the DNA. The repertoire has some 250,000 clones, 80% to 90% of them found once; the top ten carry approximately 2%. The count of this clone is one. This clonotype originated in a woman in her fifties or sixties who had recovered from COVID-19. The specimen sequenced was PBMCs or T cells enriched from blood (not recorded which).

CDR3 sequence: CASTRTRGQPQHF. In nucleotides, the CDR3 is TGTGCCAGCACCCGCACCAGGGGTCAGCCCCAGCATTTT. J is TRBJ1-5 and V is TRBV27; the D gene is possibly TRBD1 (6 bases). Germline-derived CDR1 and CDR2 are MNHEY and SMNVEV (reference sequence). This CDR3 is built from 13 residues. The V end was cut by 7 bases, the J end by 6 bases, with 13 bases between.